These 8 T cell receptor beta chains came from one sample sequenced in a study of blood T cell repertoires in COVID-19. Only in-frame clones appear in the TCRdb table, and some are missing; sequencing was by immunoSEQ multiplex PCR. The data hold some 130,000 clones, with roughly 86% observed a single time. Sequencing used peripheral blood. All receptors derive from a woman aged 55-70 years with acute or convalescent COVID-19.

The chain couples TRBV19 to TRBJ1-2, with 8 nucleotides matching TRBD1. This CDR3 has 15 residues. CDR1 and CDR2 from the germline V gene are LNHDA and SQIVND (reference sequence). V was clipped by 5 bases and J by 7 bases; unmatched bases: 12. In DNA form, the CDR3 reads TGTGCCAGTAGTGCGACAGGGGATCCCTTTCTTGGCTACACCTTC. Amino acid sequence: CASSATGDPFLGYTF.

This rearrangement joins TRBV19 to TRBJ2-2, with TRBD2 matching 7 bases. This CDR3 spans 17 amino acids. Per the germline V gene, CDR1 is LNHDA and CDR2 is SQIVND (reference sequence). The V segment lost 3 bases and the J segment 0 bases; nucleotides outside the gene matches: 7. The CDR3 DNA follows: TGTGCCAGTAGTATGGGGCCGGGAGGAGCGAACACCGGGGAGCTGTTTTTT. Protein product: CASSMGPGGANTGELFF.

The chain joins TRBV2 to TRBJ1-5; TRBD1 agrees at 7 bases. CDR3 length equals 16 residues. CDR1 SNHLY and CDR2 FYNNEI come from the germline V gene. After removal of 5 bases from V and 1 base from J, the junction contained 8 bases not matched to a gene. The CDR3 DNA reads TGTGCCAGCAGTCTTAGACAGGGTTTAAGCAATCAGCCCCAGCATTTT. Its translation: CASSLRQGLSNQPQHF.

This CDR3 is CASSLVGQGDGYTF. The CDR3 nucleotides read TGCGCCAGCAGCTTGGTGGGACAGGGAGATGGCTACACCTTC. The chain joins TRBV5-1 to TRBJ1-2; 9 nucleotides match TRBD1. V lost 0 bases, J lost 6 bases, and 3 bases stayed unmatched. The length of the CDR3 is 14 residues. Germline CDR1 and CDR2: SGHRS and YFSETQ.

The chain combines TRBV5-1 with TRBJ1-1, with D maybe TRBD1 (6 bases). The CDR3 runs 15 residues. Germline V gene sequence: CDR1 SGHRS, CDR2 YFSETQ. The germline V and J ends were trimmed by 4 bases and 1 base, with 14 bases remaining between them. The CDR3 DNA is TGCGCCAGCAGCATTATGGACAGTAGGAACACTGAAGCTTTCTTT. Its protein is CASSIMDSRNTEAFF.

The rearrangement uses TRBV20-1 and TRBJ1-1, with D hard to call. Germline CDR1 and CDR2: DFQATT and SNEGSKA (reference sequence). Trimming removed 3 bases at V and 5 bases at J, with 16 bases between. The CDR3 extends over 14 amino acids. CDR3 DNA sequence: TGCAGTGCTAGTCAGACCGGGAGGAGAACTGAAGCTTTCTTT. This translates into CSASQTGRRTEAFF.

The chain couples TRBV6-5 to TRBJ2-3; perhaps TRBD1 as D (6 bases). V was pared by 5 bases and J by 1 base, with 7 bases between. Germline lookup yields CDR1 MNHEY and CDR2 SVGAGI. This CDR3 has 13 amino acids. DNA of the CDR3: TGTGCCAGCAGTAACAGGGGCACAGATACGCAGTATTTT. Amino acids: CASSNRGTDTQYF.

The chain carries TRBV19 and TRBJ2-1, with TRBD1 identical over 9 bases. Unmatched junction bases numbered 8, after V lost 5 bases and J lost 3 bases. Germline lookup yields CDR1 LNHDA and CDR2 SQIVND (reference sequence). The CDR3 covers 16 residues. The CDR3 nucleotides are TGTGCCAGTAGTGCTTTCGGGACAGGGAACTACAATGAGCAGTTCTTC. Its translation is CASSAFGTGNYNEQFF. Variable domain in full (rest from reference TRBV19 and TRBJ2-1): DGGITQSPKYLFRKEGQNVTLSCEQNLNHDAMYWYRQDPGQGLRLIYYSQIVNDFQKGDIAEGYSVSREKKESFPLTVTSAQKNPTAFYLCASSAFGTGNYNEQFFGPGTRLTVL.